One sample yielded the 18 T cell receptor beta chains listed below, sequenced in a study of radiotherapy plus CTLA-4 blockade in lung cancer. The protocol was immunoSEQ multiplex PCR, while the TCRdb copy is restricted to in-frame clones and leaves out a portion. The sample lists 45,000 to 60,000 clones; 82% were seen once. The sequencing used peripheral blood, collected from a patient treated with radiotherapy plus ipilimumab. These receptors were taken from a human donor with non-small cell lung cancer who had stable disease on radiotherapy plus ipilimumab.

The chain is built from TRBV19 and TRBJ2-5, with D possibly TRBD2 on 6 matching bases. The V and J ends lost 3 bases and 11 bases respectively, with 19 bases between them. CDR3 length equals 14 residues. Germline CDR1 and CDR2: LNHDA and SQIVND (reference sequence). The CDR3 region is CASSMSPGTGEQYF. The CDR3 DNA reads TGTGCCAGTAGTATGAGTCCCGGGACGGGGGAGCAGTACTTC.

The CDR3 reads CASSPELRRSGSQQFF. The CDR3 DNA is TGTGCCAGCTCACCAGAATTGAGGCGGAGTGGCTCTCAGCAGTTCTTC. The V call is TRBV18, the J call TRBJ2-1; D unclear. The CDR3 consists of 16 residues. The germline V gene has CDR1 KGHSH and CDR2 LQKENI. Trimming shortened V by 2 bases and J by 11 bases, and 22 bases separated the two germline ends.

The V call is TRBV10-1, the J call TRBJ2-5, with 9 bases that match TRBD2. The J call is uncertain, as TRBJ2-7 better fits the DNA end. The CDR3 length is 17 residues. Germline CDR1 and CDR2: WNHNN and SYGVQD (reference sequence). Here the CDR3 reads CASSGGAGGLLDYEQYF. The CDR3 DNA follows: TGCGCCAGCAGTGGCGGGGCGGGAGGGCTCCTGGACTACGAGCAGTACTTC.

The chain links TRBV19 to TRBJ1-3, with D perhaps matching TRBD1 (6 bases). Germline-derived CDR1 and CDR2 are LNHDA and SQIVND (reference sequence). The CDR3 totals 14 residues. V lost 7 bases and J 0 bases, leaving 10 bases between the germline ends. CDR3 nucleotide sequence: TGTGCCAGTAATCAGGGACACTCTGGAAACACCATATATTTT. This encodes CASNQGHSGNTIYF.

The chain recombines TRBV5-1 with TRBJ2-5; the match to TRBD1 covers 9 bases. The CDR3 is 15 amino acids. CDR1 is SGHRS and CDR2 is YFSETQ in the germline V gene. V shed 3 bases, J shed 1 base, and the junction held 4 bases outside the gene matches. The CDR3 DNA reads as TGCGCCAGCAGCTCCGGGACAGGGTTCCAAGAGACCCAGTACTTC. Amino acids: CASSSGTGFQETQYF.

The chain couples TRBV5-5 to TRBJ1-2; 8 nucleotides agree with TRBD1. The CDR3 runs 13 residues. Germline V gene lookup returns CDR1 SGHKS and CDR2 YYEKEE (reference sequence). V lost 5 bases, J lost 2 bases, and 2 bases stayed unmatched. CDR3 nucleotides: TGTGCCAGCAGTCAGGGGGCCAACTATGGCTACACCTTC. Translated, it gives CASSQGANYGYTF.

This chain links TRBV5-4 with TRBJ2-2, with D unclear. The length of the CDR3 is 14 residues. Trimming took 1 base from V and 2 from J, leaving 6 bases between them. CDR1 SGHNT and CDR2 YYREEE come from the germline V gene (reference sequence). The CDR3 DNA is TGTGCCAGCAGCTTGAACAGCAACACCGGGGAGCTGTTTTTT. Protein product: CASSLNSNTGELFF.

V is TRBV7-6 and J is TRBJ1-3, with 7 nucleotides matching TRBD1. V gave up 5 bases and J gave up 0 bases; unmatched junction bases: 4. CDR3 length: 15 residues. Germline V gene sequence: CDR1 SGHVS, CDR2 FNYEAQ. The CDR3 bases are TGTGCCAGCAGCCGAGGGGGCGCCTCTGGAAACACCATATATTTT. Its translation is CASSRGGASGNTIYF.

This clone occurred once. The chain has TRBV15 and TRBJ2-5; D is unresolved. There are 15 residues in the CDR3. Germline V lookup: CDR1 LNHNV, CDR2 YYDKDF (reference sequence). V gave up 0 bases and J gave up 2 bases, with 10 bases separating them. The CDR3, as DNA: TGTGCCACCAGCAGAGATAAGCTTTCGCAAGAGACCCAGTACTTC. This codes for CATSRDKLSQETQYF.

The gene calls are TRBV15 and TRBJ2-7; TRBD1 might be the D (6 bases). The germline V gene has CDR1 LNHNV and CDR2 YYDKDF (reference sequence). Trimming removed 0 bases from V and 0 bases from J, with 9 bases in between. CDR3 length equals 15 residues. DNA for the CDR3: TGTGCCACCAGCAGAGAAGGGACACCCTCCTACGAGCAGTACTTC. Translating it yields CATSREGTPSYEQYF.

The V gene is TRBV7-2, the J gene TRBJ2-5, with 7 bases matching TRBD2. J lost 4 bases, V lost 0 bases, and 2 bases had no gene match. The germline gives CDR1 SGHTA, CDR2 FQGNSA. The CDR3 contains 14 residues. The CDR3 loop is CASSLAPGGETQYF. DNA of the CDR3: TGTGCCAGCAGCTTAGCACCGGGAGGAGAGACCCAGTACTTC.

The chain carries TRBV11-3 and TRBJ2-1; 8 positions agree with TRBD2. Germline CDR1 is SGHNT and CDR2 is YENEEA. After removal of 6 bases from V and 6 bases from J, the junction contained 10 bases not matched to a gene. The CDR3 length is 15 residues. The CDR3 region has the DNA TGTGCCAGCAGTCGATCGGGAGGGCCAGGCAATGAGCAGTTCTTC. It specifies CASSRSGGPGNEQFF.

V gene TRBV5-1 combines with J gene TRBJ2-2; 7 bases are a match to TRBD1. Per germline, CDR1 SGHRS and CDR2 YFSETQ. V gave up 0 bases and J gave up 5 bases; unmatched junction bases: 7. The CDR3 totals 16 residues. The CDR3 region has the DNA TGCGCCAGCAGCTTGGAAGGGGGCGCAGGGACCGGGGAGCTGTTTTTT. It specifies CASSLEGGAGTGELFF.

The chain carries TRBV13 and TRBJ2-7, with D possibly TRBD2 on 6 matching bases. The CDR3 covers 17 residues. CDR1 PRHDT and CDR2 FYEKMQ come from the germline V gene (reference sequence). V lost 3 bases, J lost 2 bases, and 20 bases lay in between. CDR3 in DNA: TGTGCCAGCAGCTTGAGCCCCTTGAGCGGGCGGCCCTACGAGCAGTACTTC. Translation gives CASSLSPLSGRPYEQYF.

The chain joins TRBV7-3 to TRBJ2-7, with 7 bases that match TRBD2. Germline-derived CDR1 and CDR2 are SGHTA and FQGTGA. This CDR3 region has 16 residues. The V and J ends lost 3 bases and 0 bases, in that order; junction bases with no gene match: 8. The CDR3 here is CASSLGSGGSSYEQYF. The DNA of the CDR3 is TGTGCCAGCAGCTTGGGGTCGGGCGGGAGCTCCTACGAGCAGTACTTC.

The chain is built from TRBV9 and TRBJ2-4, with D hard to call. This CDR3 is 17 amino acids long. Looked up from germline, CDR1 is SGDLS and CDR2 is YYNGEE. V shed 3 bases and J shed 8 bases, with 24 bases lying between them. CDR3 residues: CASSAHPTPLLEDIQYF. The CDR3, as DNA: TGTGCCAGCAGCGCCCACCCAACCCCGCTGCTTGAGGACATTCAGTACTTC.

The V gene is TRBV10-2, the J gene TRBJ2-7, with 9 bases identical to TRBD2. Trimming at V came to 9 bases and at J to 0 bases, leaving 6 bases not matched to a gene. In germline, CDR1 is WSHSY, CDR2 SAAADI. The CDR3 consists of 14 residues. Written as DNA, the CDR3 is TGCGCCAGTAGACTAGCGGAGGACTCCTACGAGCAGTACTTC. Protein sequence: CASRLAEDSYEQYF.

The rearrangement uses TRBV4-1 and TRBJ1-2; D remains ambiguous. Germline CDR1 is MGHRA and CDR2 is YSYEKL. Trimming stripped 2 bases from V and 7 bases from J, with 17 bases between. The CDR3 is 15 amino acids. CDR3 DNA: TGCGCCAGCAGCCAATCGGCGAGCGGAGTTTTTGGCTACACCTTC. Its translation is CASSQSASGVFGYTF.